The 21 T cell receptor beta chains below come from one sample, sequenced in a study of cytomegalovirus exposure and HLA in healthy donors. It was with 60 Vbeta and 13 Jbeta primers that the PCR ran. Data came from immunoSEQ multiplex PCR; TCRdb stores just in-frame clones and leaves some out. This table has about 140,000 clones, around 80% appearing once. Sequenced sample: PBMCs. These receptor sequences come from a man between 18 and 29 years old in good health and CMV-seropositive.

The V gene is TRBV10-2, the J gene TRBJ1-5; TRBD1 agrees at 8 bases. CDR1 and CDR2 from the germline V gene are WSHSY and SAAADI. V shed 6 bases and J 3 bases; nucleotides not matched to a gene: 7. The CDR3 spans 15 residues. CDR3 sequence: CASRETGADNQPQHF. Here the CDR3 DNA reads TGCGCCAGCAGGGAGACAGGGGCCGACAATCAGCCCCAGCATTTT.

V gene TRBV28 combines with J gene TRBJ2-5; weak D call: TRBD2 (6 bases). Germline CDR1 is MDHEN and CDR2 is SYDVKM. The CDR3 loop spans 11 amino acids. The V end was cut by 6 bases, the J end by 5 bases, with 7 bases between. The CDR3 region has the DNA TGTGCCAGCAGCGGAGGGGAGACCCAGTACTTC. Translating it yields CASSGGETQYF. Filled out from reference TRBV28 and TRBJ2-5, the complete variable domain reads DVKVTQSSRYLVKRTGEKVFLECVQDMDHENMFWYRQDPGLGLRLIYFSYDVKMKEKGDIPEGYSVSREKKERFSLILESASTNQTSMYLCASSGGETQYFGPGTRLLVL.

The V call is TRBV7-3, the J call TRBJ2-2, with 7 bases identical to TRBD2. Trimming at V came to 5 bases and at J to 4 bases, leaving 4 bases not matched to a gene. From germline, CDR1 is SGHTA and CDR2 FQGTGA. This CDR3 contains 14 residues. Here the CDR3 DNA reads TGTGCCAGCAGCCCTACGGGGGGCACCGGGGAGCTGTTTTTT. Amino acids: CASSPTGGTGELFF.

The DNA for the CDR3 is TGTGCCAGCAGCTTCGGGACTAGCACAGATACGCAGTATTTT. Translating it yields CASSFGTSTDTQYF. The V and J genes are TRBV5-4 and TRBJ2-3; possibly TRBD2 for D (6 bases). The CDR3 length is 14 residues. Germline V CDR1 and CDR2: SGHNT, YYREEE (reference sequence). V was trimmed by 2 bases and J by 0 bases, leaving 7 bases between them.

The V gene is TRBV29-1, the J gene TRBJ2-5; D possibly corresponds to TRBD1 (6 bases). Matching the DNA end better, TRBJ2-7 makes the J call doubtful. The CDR3 is 17 amino acids. Per the germline V gene, CDR1 is SQVTM and CDR2 is ANQGSEA. CDR3 DNA: TGCAGCGTTGAAGGTTCCACCAGGGGTATACGGGGCTACGAGCAGTACTTC. Its protein product is CSVEGSTRGIRGYEQYF.

The rearrangement joins TRBV6-1 to TRBJ2-7; D perhaps matches TRBD1 (6 bases). This CDR3 is built from 14 residues. In germline, CDR1 is MNHNS, CDR2 SASEGT. The V gene lost 7 bases and the J gene lost 1 base, with 14 bases spanning the gap. CDR3 residues: CASTRTVSSYEQYF. DNA of the CDR3: TGTGCCAGCACCCGGACAGTATCGTCCTACGAGCAGTACTTC.

This sequence joins TRBV28 and TRBJ1-5; unclear D gene. The CDR3 runs to 12 residues. Germline V CDR1 and CDR2: MDHEN, SYDVKM. Deletions cut 2 bases from V and 6 bases from J, with 5 bases between. The DNA of the CDR3 is TGTGCCAGCAGTTTAGAGGGTCAGCCCCAGCATTTT. Residues: CASSLEGQPQHF.

A few counts support this clone. The chain links TRBV5-6 to TRBJ1-1; tentatively, D is TRBD1 (5 bases). Looked up from germline, CDR1 is SGHDT and CDR2 is YYEEEE. With 6 bases removed from V and 1 base from J, the gap between germline ends came to 10 bases. The CDR3 totals 13 residues. DNA of the CDR3: TGTGCCAGCATTCTTAGGGGGAACACTGAAGCTTTCTTT. This codes for CASILRGNTEAFF.

V and J are TRBV29-1 and TRBJ1-2; 7 bases are a match to TRBD1. Germline CDR1 reads SQVTM; CDR2 reads ANQGSEA. Germline trimming cut 3 bases from V and 8 bases from J; bases unmatched to any gene: 6. The CDR3 spans 12 residues. This CDR3 is CSVDMGQTGYTF. In DNA, the CDR3 is TGCAGCGTTGATATGGGACAGACGGGCTACACCTTC.

The chain uses TRBV5-1 and TRBJ2-3, with D possibly matching TRBD2 (5 bases). CDR1 and CDR2 (germline): SGHRS, YFSETQ. V was trimmed by 0 bases and J by 4 bases, leaving 9 bases between them. CDR3 length equals 14 residues. CDR3 DNA sequence: TGCGCCAGCAGCTTGGATTCGGGGTCAGATACGCAGTATTTT. This encodes CASSLDSGSDTQYF.

The genes are TRBV15 and TRBJ2-7; 12 positions agree with TRBD2. This CDR3 is built from 15 residues. Per the germline V gene, CDR1 is LNHNV and CDR2 is YYDKDF (reference sequence). Trimming at V came to 5 bases and at J to 4 bases, leaving 6 bases not matched to a gene. CDR3: CATSEPSGREYEQYF. DNA of the CDR3: TGTGCCACCAGCGAACCTAGCGGGAGGGAGTACGAGCAGTACTTC.

This chain uses TRBV6-9 with TRBJ2-3, with D maybe TRBD1 (5 bases). V shed 2 bases and J shed 4 bases, with 16 bases lying between them. Germline CDR1 and CDR2: MNHGY and SVAAGI. The CDR3 has 16 residues. The DNA of the CDR3 is TGTGCCAGCAGTTATCAGGCACAGGTTTGCCCAGATACGCAGTATTTT. It specifies CASSYQAQVCPDTQYF.

In the case of this clone: This specimen includes other DNA sequences encoding the same CDR3. The chain combines TRBV5-4 with TRBJ2-7; 10 bases match TRBD2. CDR3 size: 13 residues. Per the germline V gene, CDR1 is SGHNT and CDR2 is YYREEE (reference sequence). V shed 4 bases and J 3 bases; nucleotides not matched to a gene: 1. The CDR3, as DNA: TGTGCCAGCAGCCCTAGCGGGAGCTACGAGCAGTACTTC. Amino acids: CASSPSGSYEQYF.

The V and J genes are TRBV28 and TRBJ2-1, with a possible D match to TRBD1 (5 bases). V lost 3 bases, J lost 8 bases, and 14 bases lay in between. Looked up from germline, CDR1 is MDHEN and CDR2 is SYDVKM. The CDR3 has 14 residues. In nucleotides, the CDR3 is TGTGCCAGCAGTTTCCCCGACAGTATCGATGAGCAGTTCTTC. It codes for CASSFPDSIDEQFF.

The chain recombines TRBV15 with TRBJ1-3, with D perhaps TRBD1 (6 bases). CDR3 length equals 16 residues. In germline, CDR1 is LNHNV, CDR2 YYDKDF (reference sequence). V gave up 1 base and J gave up 2 bases, with 12 bases separating them. CDR3 bases: TGTGCCACCAGCAGAGGAAAAACAGGGCCTGGAAACACCATATATTTT. The encoded protein is CATSRGKTGPGNTIYF.

The V call is TRBV27, the J call TRBJ2-7, with TRBD1 identical over 10 bases. The CDR3 length is 14 residues. V was clipped by 5 bases and J by 7 bases; unmatched bases: 8. Per the germline V gene, CDR1 is MNHEY and CDR2 is SMNVEV (reference sequence). The DNA of the CDR3 is TGTGCCAGCAGTCCCCGGACAGGGGGATGGGAGCAGTACTTC. Amino acids: CASSPRTGGWEQYF.

The chain couples TRBV7-2 to TRBJ2-7, with 11 positions matching TRBD2. Germline V lookup: CDR1 SGHTA, CDR2 FQGNSA. The CDR3 is 15 residues long. With V trimmed by 6 bases and J by 1 base, 5 bases remained unmatched. CDR3 in amino acids: CASSLTSGSSYEQYF. The CDR3 nucleotides are TGTGCCAGCAGTTTAACTAGCGGGAGTTCCTACGAGCAGTACTTC.

The V call is TRBV11-2, the J call TRBJ1-1; the D is unclear. This CDR3 has 13 residues. Germline V gives CDR1 SGHAT, CDR2 FQNNGV. V was cut by 8 bases and J by 7 bases, with 17 bases left in between. The DNA of the CDR3 is TGTGCCAGCGGGGAGAGACGCTCGAATGAAGCTTTCTTT. The encoded protein is CASGERRSNEAFF.

This chain joins TRBV6-1 and TRBJ2-1; 8 bases agree with TRBD1. V trimming: 4 bases; J trimming: 7 bases; junction bases outside the gene matches: 0. Germline CDR1 MNHNS, CDR2 SASEGT. The CDR3 is made up of 12 amino acids. The CDR3 protein is CASSGTGNEQFF. CDR3 DNA: TGTGCCAGCAGTGGGACAGGGAATGAGCAGTTCTTC.

V gene TRBV6-1 combines with J gene TRBJ2-3; tentative D call: TRBD2 (7 bases). The CDR3 has 14 residues. With 4 bases removed from V and 1 base from J, the gap between germline ends came to 9 bases. Looked up from germline, CDR1 is MNHNS and CDR2 is SASEGT. The CDR3 sequence: CASSAGGGTDTQYF. The CDR3 DNA follows: TGTGCCAGCAGTGCGGGGGGCGGCACAGATACGCAGTATTTT.

The rearrangement links TRBV6-4 to TRBJ2-1; perhaps TRBD2 as D (6 bases). Germline V CDR1 and CDR2: MRHNA, SNTAGT. This CDR3 has 15 residues. V shed 3 bases and J shed 2 bases, with 11 bases lying between them. CDR3 coding DNA: TGTGCCAGCAGTGAGGAGGGGCTTACCTACAATGAGCAGTTCTTC. The encoded protein is CASSEEGLTYNEQFF.